This T cell receptor (beta chain) was captured by sequencing in a study of blood T cell repertoires in COVID-19. Study-level information: Researchers got acute and convalescent COVID-19 samples from the United States, Italy and Spain.

Trimming removed 7 bases from V and 10 bases from J, with 11 bases in between. This CDR3 comprises 12 residues. Germline lookup yields CDR1 MGHDK and CDR2 SYGVNS. Assay used: immunoSEQ multiplex PCR; TCRdb lists only in-frame clones, some missing. The sample yields fewer than 30,000 clones, around 67% seen once. Sequences were obtained from peripheral blood. The chain recombines TRBV25-1 with TRBJ1-6, with D perhaps TRBD1 (5 bases). The TCR originated in a man between 60 and 75 years old with active or convalescent COVID-19. The chain's CDR3 is CASTGVKSPLHF. In DNA, the CDR3 is TGTGCCAGCACGGGGGTAAAATCACCCCTCCACTTT.